The 15 T cell receptor beta chains given below trace back to one sample, sequenced in a study of Graves' ophthalmopathy and Graves' hyperthyroidism. RNA served as the template for amplifying TCR beta CDR3 regions. RT-PCR with HTBI primers came first, then second-round multiplex PCR. TCRdb re-derived calls from the multiplex PCR reads in MiXCR, one entry per CDR3 protein. Among some 160,000 distinct CDR3 sequences listed, around two fifths were seen once. Sequenced: peripheral blood. Receptors were obtained from a man aged 25 to 45 with Graves' ophthalmopathy.

This clonotype was seen ten or more times. The chain carries TRBV7-2 and TRBJ2-7; D not resolved. The CDR3 is 14 residues long. Trimming took 2 bases from V and 0 from J, leaving 8 bases between them. The germline CDR1 and CDR2 sequences are SGHTA and FQGNSA. CDR3 sequence: CASSLMGTSYEQYF. The CDR3 DNA reads as TGTGCCAGCAGCTTAATGGGTACCTCCTACGAGCAGTACTTC.

The chain employs TRBV6-5 and TRBJ2-7; D perhaps matches TRBD1 (6 bases). With 4 bases removed from V and 3 bases from J, the gap between germline ends came to 13 bases. The V gene's germline CDR1 is MNHEY and CDR2 SVGAGI. This CDR3 has 14 amino acids. Here the CDR3 reads CASSSYRVRYEQYF. The CDR3 DNA reads as TGTGCCAGCAGTTCCTACAGGGTTCGCTACGAGCAGTACTTC.

The chain recombines TRBV12-3 or TRBV12-4 with TRBJ1-6; D unresolved. CDR3 length: 16 residues. V dropped 5 bases and J dropped 9 bases, with 20 bases sitting between them. CDR3 in DNA: TGTGCCAGCAGTCCCTCAGTGATCCTTAGCGGTTCACCCCTCCACTTT. Translated: CASSPSVILSGSPLHF.

This clonotype was picked up many times. The J gene is TRBJ1-3, the V gene TRBV6-2 or TRBV6-3; D is ambiguous. The CDR3 spans 12 residues. Germline-derived CDR1 and CDR2 are MNHEY and SVGEGT. The V end lost 5 bases, the J end lost 0 bases, and 2 bases lay between the germline ends. CDR3 in DNA: TGTGCCAGCAGTCGCTCTGGAAACACCATATATTTT. Translating gives CASSRSGNTIYF.

This chain uses TRBV2 with TRBJ2-7; 8 nucleotides match TRBD1. This CDR3 is 12 amino acids long. Trimming removed 7 bases from V and 7 bases from J; junction bases left unmatched: 6. The germline gives CDR1 SNHLY, CDR2 FYNNEI. In DNA form, the CDR3 reads TGTGCCAGCATTCGGACAGGGAGGGAGCAGTACTTC. Its protein is CASIRTGREQYF.

The J gene is TRBJ1-1, the V gene TRBV30; D uncertain. The CDR3 is 14 residues long. Looked up from germline, CDR1 is GTSNPN and CDR2 is SVGIG (reference sequence). With 4 bases removed from V and 3 bases from J, the gap between germline ends came to 15 bases. The CDR3 region has the DNA TGTGCCTGGACCTGGAAAAGGTGGGACACTGAAGCTTTCTTT. Translated: CAWTWKRWDTEAFF.

This clonotype was observed a handful of times. Germline and junction disagree at one end, which may indicate a read error. The CDR3 loop is CSAGDYRDPYEQYF. The CDR3 region has the DNA TGCAGTGCTGGAGACTACCGAGATCCCTACGAGCAGTACTTC. The V call is TRBV20-1, the J call TRBJ2-7; D is perhaps TRBD2 (5 bases). CDR3 size: 14 residues. The germline V gene encodes CDR1 DFQATT and CDR2 SNEGSKA (reference sequence).

This clonotype was seen at least ten times. The chain has TRBV7-8 and TRBJ2-7; 7 bases align to TRBD2. The length of the CDR3 is 14 residues. CDR1 is SGHVS, CDR2 FQNEAQ, per germline. Trimming took 3 bases from V and 9 from J; bases not matched to a gene: 11. The CDR3 loop is CASSFLPREHGQYF. In DNA, the CDR3 is TGTGCCAGCAGCTTCCTTCCGCGGGAGCACGGGCAGTACTTC.

This clonotype came up many times. The chain recombines TRBV30 with TRBJ2-7; D perhaps matches TRBD1 (6 bases). The CDR3 runs 16 residues. The V end lost 0 bases, the J end lost 0 bases, and 15 bases lay between the germline ends. The germline V gene has CDR1 GTSNPN and CDR2 SVGIG (reference sequence). The CDR3 region has the DNA TGTGCCTGGAGTGTGGGGGCGGGCCGGAGCTCCTACGAGCAGTACTTC. It specifies CAWSVGAGRSSYEQYF.

This clonotype was seen many times. The J gene is TRBJ2-2, the V gene TRBV5-1, with 14 bases fitting TRBD2. Germline CDR1 SGHRS, CDR2 YFSETQ. The CDR3 consists of 17 residues. Trimming at V came to 4 bases and at J to 4 bases, leaving 6 bases not matched to a gene. CDR3 region: CASSPGLAGAITGELFF. CDR3 nucleotide sequence: TGCGCCAGCAGCCCGGGACTAGCGGGGGCCATCACCGGGGAGCTGTTTTTT. The full variable domain, completed using reference TRBV5-1 and TRBJ2-2, is KAGVTQTPRYLIKTRGQQVTLSCSPISGHRSVSWYQQTPGQGLQFLFEYFSETQRNKGNFPGRFSGRQFSNSRSEMNVSTLELGDSALYLCASSPGLAGAITGELFFGEGSRLTVL.

The chain has TRBV19 and TRBJ1-1, with D maybe TRBD1 (6 bases). Germline assignment: CDR1 LNHDA and CDR2 SQIVND (reference sequence). The CDR3 is 18 amino acids. The V and J ends lost 7 bases and 1 base respectively, with 25 bases between them. CDR3 amino acids: CASISSGGAFNPNTEAFF. CDR3 coding DNA: TGTGCCAGTATTAGTTCGGGGGGCGCTTTCAACCCGAACACTGAAGCTTTCTTT.

This clonotype was detected ten times or more. The gene calls are TRBV12-3 or TRBV12-4 and TRBJ1-2, with D possibly being TRBD1 (6 bases). The CDR3 is 14 amino acids. V was trimmed by 5 bases and J by 4 bases, leaving 14 bases between them. For the CDR3, the DNA is TGTGCCAGCAGTCCCTCAGGGGAGACCTATGGCTACACCTTC. Protein product: CASSPSGETYGYTF.

This clonotype was counted many times. The chain uses TRBV6-5 and TRBJ2-4, with D possibly matching TRBD2 (6 bases). Germline-derived CDR1 and CDR2 are MNHEY and SVGAGI. V gave up 4 bases and J gave up 0 bases, with 10 bases separating them. The CDR3 extends over 15 amino acids. CDR3: CASSSSGVAKNIQYF. In DNA, the CDR3 is TGTGCCAGCAGTTCCTCGGGGGTAGCCAAAAACATTCAGTACTTC.

This clonotype was seen repeatedly, ten times or more. The gene calls are TRBV28 and TRBJ2-7; D remains ambiguous. The V end lost 4 bases, the J end lost 5 bases, and 9 bases lay between the germline ends. Germline CDR1 MDHEN, CDR2 SYDVKM. The CDR3 has 12 amino acids. The CDR3: CASSSQNHEQYF. The CDR3 DNA reads as TGTGCCAGCAGTTCCCAGAACCACGAGCAGTACTTC.

At least ten counts were recorded for this clonotype. V gene TRBV6-5 combines with J gene TRBJ2-5, with a possible D match to TRBD2 (5 bases). Trimming stripped 5 bases from V and 5 bases from J, with 12 bases between. Per germline, CDR1 MNHEY and CDR2 SVGAGI. CDR3 length: 13 amino acids. The CDR3 here is CASSPLRGETQYF. Here the CDR3 DNA reads TGTGCCAGCAGTCCTCTGCGAGGGGAGACCCAGTACTTC.